The sequence of this T cell receptor beta chain was determined in a study of blood T cell repertoires in COVID-19. Study-wide context: Acute and convalescent COVID-19 samples came from the United States, Italy and Spain. Sources were T cells, B-cell-depleted T cells, or PBMCs; the material itself was cDNA or gDNA.

Authors' methods: Counts of nucleated cells, estimated from reference gene primer amplification, were obtained. Repertoires were generated with immunoSEQ multiplex PCR, while TCRdb's copy carries only in-frame clones and drops some. That table furnishes V, J and clone size, whereas the DNA furnished D and trimming. The table records about 170,000 clones, about 88% of them present only once. The V end was cut by 3 bases, the J end by 3 bases, with 13 bases between. Germline-derived CDR1 and CDR2 are SGDLS and YYNGEE. The CDR3 runs to 15 residues. The specimen was peripheral blood. The rearrangement joins TRBV9 to TRBJ2-1, with D tentatively TRBD2 (6 bases). The TCR comes from a man aged 55 to 70 with acute or convalescent COVID-19. The CDR3 loop reads CASSGDSSSYNEQFF. The CDR3 region has the DNA TGTGCCAGCAGCGGGGACTCCTCTAGCTACAATGAGCAGTTCTTC.